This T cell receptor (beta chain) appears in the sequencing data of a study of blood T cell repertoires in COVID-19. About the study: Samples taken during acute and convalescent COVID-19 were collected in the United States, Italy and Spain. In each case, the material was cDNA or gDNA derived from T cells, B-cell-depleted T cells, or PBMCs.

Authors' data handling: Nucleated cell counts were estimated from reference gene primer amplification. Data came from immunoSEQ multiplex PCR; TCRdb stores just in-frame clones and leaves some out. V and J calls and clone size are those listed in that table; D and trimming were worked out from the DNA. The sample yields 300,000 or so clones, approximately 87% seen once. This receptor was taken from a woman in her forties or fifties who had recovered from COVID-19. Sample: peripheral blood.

CDR3 sequence (DNA): TGTGCCAGCAGCGTAGCCGCGTCGAACTCTGGAAACACCATATATTTT. This sequence encodes CASSVAASNSGNTIYF. The V and J genes are TRBV9 and TRBJ1-3; D is unclear. CDR1 and CDR2 from the germline V gene are SGDLS and YYNGEE. The CDR3 consists of 16 residues. With 0 bases removed from V and 0 bases from J, the gap between germline ends came to 10 bases.